This T cell receptor beta chain came from a study of technical replicates of blood from several donors (dated by TCRdb to about 2017). The method behind the library was the immunoSEQ multiplex PCR assay. TCRdb took this table from immuneACCESS and kept in-frame rearrangements with V and J called. Such tables lack part of the clones; where checked against another copy, unresolved V genes explain under half of the gap, and the rest is unexplained. This sample has about 80,000 clones in its table, and about 94% of those were observed once. About 0.4% of the sample is held by the ten biggest clonotypes. Including the terminal cysteine and phenylalanine, the CDR3 comprises 16 residues. The retained sequence is limited to the CDR3, 48 bases, with the frame set at the first base. The junction carries 20 bases between V and J, which are trimmed by 4 bases and 4 bases respectively. Taken from the germline V gene, the CDR1 and CDR2 loops are MGHRA and YSYEKL.

Concerning this clone itself: This receptor's antigen is unknown. Qualities for individual bases were not recorded, and no much larger clone is one base off.

Source material: T cells isolated from PBMCs. The rearranged segments are TRBV4-1 and TRBJ2-7; the D gene cannot be resolved reliably. The receptor was isolated from a human donor in good health. The nucleotide sequence reads TGCGCCAGCAGCCCCCCTGTGAGGCTAGGCGGATACGAGCAGTACTTC. It translates to CASSPPVRLGGYEQYF.